This T cell receptor (beta chain) was captured by sequencing in a study of cytomegalovirus exposure and HLA in healthy donors. For this clone: What it binds is not known.

From germline, CDR1 is MNHNS and CDR2 SASEGT. The junction had 9 bases not matched to a gene; V was cut back by 7 bases and J by 6 bases. This CDR3 comprises 14 residues. Study results and caveats: Most of the CMV-associated TCR beta chains (in a later analysis) appeared to be HLA-restricted.

Though probably carrying unrecorded immune exposures, donors were nominally healthy at sampling. Both 60 Vbeta primers and 13 Jbeta primers went into the PCR. Profiling relied on immunoSEQ multiplex PCR, and the TCRdb table lists in-frame clones only, not all of them. The sample holds around 130,000 clones, roughly 84% seen once. The receptor was isolated from a girl aged 2 to 9 in good health and CMV-seronegative. The chain links TRBV6-1 to TRBJ1-1; 9 bases map to TRBD1. The specimen was PBMCs. CDR3 in amino acids: CASNTQGAKAEAFF. CDR3 bases: TGTGCCAGCAATACACAGGGGGCGAAGGCTGAAGCTTTCTTT.